The present TCR beta chain was sequenced within a study of shared clonotypes between healthy human individuals. Findings and caveats of the study: The study's rarefaction showed incomplete sorted-subset sequencing despite large depth. Blood was the sole source, and tissue repertoires probably differ.

Authors' methods: ImmunoSEQ only sent back junction sequences with no quality scores, so filtering was done differently. The method was immunoSEQ multiplex PCR; TCRdb's version includes in-frame clones alone and lacks a portion of them. D and trimming come from the DNA, and the V and J calls and clone size come from that table. Among about 2,200,000 clones, about 92% were seen once, and the ten largest hold under 2%. Cells designated naive CD8 were CD45RO-negative and were positively selected for CCR7, with terminally differentiated effector memory CD45RA+ cells excluded. The CDR3 covers 11 residues. V lost 2 bases and J lost 3, with 1 base in between. Regarding this clone: Antigen specificity is unknown.

V is TRBV23-1 and J is TRBJ2-5; no clear D gene. TRBV23-1 is classed as an ORF, of uncertain function. The specimen was naive CD8+ T cells from PBMCs. The receptor was derived from a young man in good health. Some clones in this sample may be carry-over from other donors' samples. CDR3 loop: CASSQKETQYF. As DNA, the CDR3 is TGCGCCAGCAGTCAAAAAGAGACCCAGTACTTC.